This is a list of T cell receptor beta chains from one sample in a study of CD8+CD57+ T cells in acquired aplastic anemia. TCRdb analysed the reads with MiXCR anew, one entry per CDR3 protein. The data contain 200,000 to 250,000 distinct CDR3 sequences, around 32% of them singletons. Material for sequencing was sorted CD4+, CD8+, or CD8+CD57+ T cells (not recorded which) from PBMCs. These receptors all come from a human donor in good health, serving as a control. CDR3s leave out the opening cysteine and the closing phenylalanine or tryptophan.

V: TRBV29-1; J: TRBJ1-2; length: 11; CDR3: SAGQATNYGYT
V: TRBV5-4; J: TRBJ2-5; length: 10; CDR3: ASSWMGETQY
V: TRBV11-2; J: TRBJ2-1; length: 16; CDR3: ASSLRDSTPFLTNEQF
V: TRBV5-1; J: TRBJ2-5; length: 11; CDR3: ASSALNGETQY
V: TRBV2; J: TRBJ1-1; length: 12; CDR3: ASRLADGNTEAF
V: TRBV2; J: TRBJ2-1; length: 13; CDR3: ASSVSQPTYNEQF
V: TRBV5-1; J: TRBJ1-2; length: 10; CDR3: ASSLEGHGYT
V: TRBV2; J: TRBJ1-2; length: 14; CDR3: ASSSRTGGGGYGYT
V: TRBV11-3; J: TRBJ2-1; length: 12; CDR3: ASSLSGAHNEQF
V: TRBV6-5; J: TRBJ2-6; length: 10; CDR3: ASKAGANVLT
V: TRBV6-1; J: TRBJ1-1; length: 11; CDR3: ASSVEANTEAF
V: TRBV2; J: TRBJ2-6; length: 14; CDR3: ASSVGGTSGANVLT
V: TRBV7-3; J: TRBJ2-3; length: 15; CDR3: ASARLGGIGVTDTQY
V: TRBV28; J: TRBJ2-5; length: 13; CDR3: ASSFGTLIQETQY
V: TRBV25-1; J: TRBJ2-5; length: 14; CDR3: ASSEFSGDYQETQY
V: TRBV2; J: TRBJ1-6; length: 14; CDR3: ASSESVRGINSPLH
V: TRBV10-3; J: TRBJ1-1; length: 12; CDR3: ASTLRGGYTEAF
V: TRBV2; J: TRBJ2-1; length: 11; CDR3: ASRNRAYNEQF
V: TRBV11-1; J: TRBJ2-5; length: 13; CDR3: ASRSRDRLQETQY
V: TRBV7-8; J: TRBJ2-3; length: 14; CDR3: ASSQSGIGAGDTQY
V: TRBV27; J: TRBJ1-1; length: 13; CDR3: ASSQNRGLGTEAF
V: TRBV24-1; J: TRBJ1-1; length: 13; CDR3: ATSAGDRGDTEAF
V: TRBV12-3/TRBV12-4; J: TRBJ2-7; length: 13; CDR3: ASSPVGGSSYEQY
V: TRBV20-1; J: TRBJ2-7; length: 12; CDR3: SAEKRDPPAEQY
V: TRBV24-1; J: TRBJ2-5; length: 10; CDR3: ATSDSDETQY
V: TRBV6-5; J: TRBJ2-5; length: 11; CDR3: ASRPPGQETQY
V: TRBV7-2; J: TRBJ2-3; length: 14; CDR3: ASSLARSSGTDTQY
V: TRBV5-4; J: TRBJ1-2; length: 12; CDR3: ASSSAVSLYGYT
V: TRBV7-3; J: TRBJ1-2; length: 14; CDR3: ASSLTGDSPSYGYT
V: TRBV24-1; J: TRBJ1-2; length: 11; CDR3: ATSDGGSSGYT
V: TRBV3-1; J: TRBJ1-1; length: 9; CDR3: ASSQTERAF
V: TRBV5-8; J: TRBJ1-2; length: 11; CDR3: ASSLVGSRGYT
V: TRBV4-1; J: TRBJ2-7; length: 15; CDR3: ASSHPRDRGLNDEQY